This TCR beta chain originates from a study of T-cell reconstitution after alpha-beta-depleted transplantation in children. The length of the CDR3 is 16 residues. Trimming removed 5 bases from V and 2 bases from J, with 18 bases in between. CDR1 LNHNV and CDR2 YYDKDF come from the germline V gene (reference sequence). General observations from the study: Diversity and T-cell counts at one year after transplant derived mostly from new T cells.

The TCRbeta library incorporated unique molecular identifiers. MiXCR, run by TCRdb on the PCR reads, gives a single entry per CDR3 protein. The data show just over 950,000 distinct CDR3 sequences, with 25% to 35% seen just once and about 28% held by the top ten. Turning to this clonotype: Its antigen is not known.

V and J are TRBV15 and TRBJ1-1; tentative D call: TRBD1 (5 bases). The source is a boy in the first two years of life who had a stem cell transplant for SCID, so the T cells may come from the graft donor. This specimen consisted of PBMCs, mostly from graft donor cells, obtained 360 days after TCRalphabeta/CD19-depleted stem cell transplant. Here the CDR3 reads CATSPRRGAANTEAFF. The CDR3 nucleotides are TGTGCCACCAGCCCGAGAAGAGGGGCCGCAAACACTGAAGCTTTCTTT.